This record concerns one T cell receptor beta chain sequence. Its recognized antigen is unknown. A read error may explain this, as a much larger clone is one base away. Sequencing was carried out with an Illumina HiSeq 1500. The raw public reads went through TCRdb reprocessing: fastp at Q25, MiXCR clone calling, in-frame beta chains kept. Rows are combined by CDR3 protein, so each entry shows the most common genes and DNA. In this sample the table shows some 300,000 distinct CDR3 sequences, about 9.2% of which occur a single time. The biggest ten clones account for around 2.6% of the sample. The source of the sample is a study of T cell repertoires in cytomegalovirus infection (dated by TCRdb to between 2018 and 2021). Turning to the overall study: The HLA type of each donor mattered for the analysis, because public TCR beta signatures pointed to carriage of CMV infection along with the matching HLA type. The study at large found these results: Carriers of CMV infection plus the relevant HLA type were discriminated by the cumulative frequency of public TCR beta family members in the study cohort and in an independent roughly 350-donor cohort. In the ex vivo response, HLA-C-restricted CMV-specific TCR beta clonotypes were dominant, and in two of eight donors the single most frequent clonotype came from this HLA-C-restricted group.

CDR1 and CDR2 (DFQATT, SNEGSKA) derive from the germline V gene (reference sequence). The CDR3 runs 14 amino acids, cysteine and phenylalanine included. CDR3 DNA is the only sequence kept; it has 42 bases, read in frame from the first base. Trimming takes 4 bases off V and 5 bases off J; junction bases not matched to a gene: 10. The sequence was obtained from a human donor in good health (CMV status not recorded). Some clones in this sample may be carry-over from other donors' samples. Recombination connected TRBV20-1 to TRBJ2-5; a stretch of 7 junction bases matches TRBD1. Sample: PBMCs. CDR3 protein: CSAMVAGGIETQYF. The DNA sequence is as follows: TGCAGTGCTATGGTGGCAGGGGGTATCGAGACCCAGTACTTC.